This T cell receptor beta chain was captured by sequencing in a study of blood T cell repertoires in COVID-19 (dated by TCRdb to 2020 to 2021). Regarding the complete study: Collaborator samples came from the United States, Italy and Spain and covered acute and convalescent phases of COVID-19. The prospective study material was composed of cDNA or gDNA derived from T cells, B-cell-depleted T cells, or PBMCs. Deeply sampled blood TCRbeta repertoires from subjects exposed to, actively infected with, or recovered from COVID-19 were included in the dataset. The repertoires were released in a freely available public database meant as a resource for research on the immune response to SARS-CoV-2. The samples were drawn from the first 160 participants of the ongoing ImmuneRACE study and from roughly 1,300 subjects provided by 6 global collaborators. A de-identified subject ID, COVID-19 status, age in years and sex were almost always included in the sample metadata. Where available, HLA class I and class II types were obtained from metadata supplied by the sample provider rather than from assay-based typing.

The CDR3 spans 15 residues, from the cysteine through the phenylalanine. Just the 45-base CDR3 DNA is kept, in frame starting at base 1. Based on the germline V gene, the CDR1 and CDR2 sequences are SGHTS and YDEGEE. The junction shows trimming of 1 base on V and 3 bases on J, plus 14 bases between the germline ends. Collaborating institutions collected whole blood in K2EDTA tubes following their own protocols. For TCRbeta analysis, collaborators shipped samples in one of three forms: frozen whole blood, isolated PBMCs, or DNA extracted from either of those sample types. A remark on this clone: Its antigen is not yet known. No quality values exist for individual bases; no much larger clone is one base distant.

General conclusions and limits of the study: How much clinical and demographic metadata was included differed by source and by participant, and the metadata was provided uncurated.

The immunoSEQ Assay, a bias-controlled multiplex PCR, was used to amplify TCRbeta CDR3 regions from genomic DNA. As for how the authors treated the data: Within the assay, amplification of reference gene primers was used to estimate how many nucleated cells each sample contained. To quantify the absolute abundance of each unique TCRbeta CDR3 rearrangement, sequence reads were collapsed and filtered. For each sample, productive Simpson clonality was calculated as the square root of Simpson's diversity index over productive rearrangements. TCRdb limited this immuneACCESS table to in-frame rearrangements with V and J called. A share of clones is missing; checked studies link under half to unresolved V genes, and the rest is unexplained. D and trimming come from the DNA, and the V and J calls and clone size come from that table. The sample records 350,000 or so clones, nearly 90% of which are singletons. The top ten clones comprise 5% to 8.5% of the sample.

The chain is assembled from TRBV5-8 and TRBJ2-7; the D gene is perhaps TRBD1, from 6 matching bases. This sequence was found in a man younger than 35 with active or convalescent COVID-19. Material for sequencing was peripheral blood. The CDR3 protein sequence reads: CASSLRAGDGYEQYF. The base sequence is TGTGCCAGCAGCTTGAGGGCAGGGGACGGCTACGAGCAGTACTTC.